A single sample is the source of the 22 T cell receptor gamma chains below, sequenced in a study of Vδ1+ human thymocytes. General study findings and limits: Highly polyclonal TRG and TRD repertoires with Gaussian CDR3 length distributions appeared in thymus.

Their antigen targets remain unknown. Extracted RNA was reverse transcribed into cDNA. Pooled V-gene forward primers with one constant-region reverse primer generated the CDR3 amplicons by multiplex PCR. TCRdb called clones anew from the multiplex PCR reads with CATT. The sample lists 9,500 to 13,000 gamma-chain clones, around 40% occurring once. The sample consisted of Vdelta1+ gamma-delta thymocytes from the thymus. This sample's subset: FACS-sorted CD3+ TCRalphabeta- TCRVdelta1+ TCRVdelta2- thymocytes. Receptor source: a boy less than two years old who had congenital heart surgery.

The V and J genes are TRGV4 and TRGJ1 or TRGJ2. Since TCRdb gives no J gene, matching the DNA to germline was used here to assign it. Germline CDR1 and CDR2: EGSTGY and YDSYTSSV. The CDR3 has 11 amino acids. V lost 0 bases to trimming and J lost 11 bases; unmatched junction nucleotides: 4. The CDR3 sequence is CATWDGQQKLF. The CDR3 region has the DNA TGTGCCACCTGGGATGGGCAGCAGAAACTCTTT.

The gene calls are TRGV5 and TRGJ1 or TRGJ2. TCRdb carries no J gene annotation; the J gene was assigned here by matching the DNA with germline. J gave up 2 bases and V 5 bases, and 15 bases lay outside the gene matches. Looked up from germline, CDR1 is VINAFY and CDR2 is YDVSNSKD. The CDR3 spans 16 residues. The CDR3 here is CATWGAMNPDYYKKLF. The CDR3 DNA is TGTGCCACCTGGGGCGCCATGAATCCGGATTATTATAAGAAACTCTTT.

The chain uses TRGV4 and TRGJ1 or TRGJ2. TCRdb carries no J gene annotation; the J gene was assigned here by matching the DNA with germline. The CDR3 has 13 residues. Germline CDR1 is EGSTGY and CDR2 is YDSYTSSV. V lost 1 base and J lost 4; bases outside the gene matches: 4. As DNA, the CDR3 is TGTGCCACCTGGGATGGTGAATATTATAAGAAACTCTTT. Its translation is CATWDGEYYKKLF.

For this clone: At one end the junction does not follow the germline gene, possibly because of a read error. This chain uses TRGV4 with TRGJ1 or TRGJ2. Because TCRdb records no J gene, it was assigned here through a match of the DNA to germline. The V gene's germline CDR1 is EGSTGY and CDR2 YDSYTSSV. The CDR3 runs to 12 residues. The CDR3 sequence: CAAWDRNYKKLF. CDR3 nucleotide sequence: TGTGCCGCCTGGGACCGGAATTATAAGAAACTCTTT.

This clone was seen a handful of times. Its ends do not fully match the called genes, so a read error is possible. The rearrangement uses TRGV9 and TRGJP. Germline V lookup: CDR1 GITISATS, CDR2 ISYDGTV (reference sequence). This CDR3 has 18 amino acids. DNA for the CDR3: TGCGCCTTGTGGGAGGTGCGGGGGCAAGAGTTGGGCAAAAAAATCAAGGTATTT. Protein product: CALWEVRGQELGKKIKVF.

This clone came up a few times. The V call is TRGV9, the J call TRGJ1 or TRGJ2. J was trimmed by 2 bases and V by 9 bases; bases with no gene match: 4. Germline V gives CDR1 GITISATS, CDR2 ISYDGTV (reference sequence). CDR3 length: 11 amino acids. This CDR3 reads CALRHYYKKLF. The CDR3 coding sequence is TGTGCCTTGCGCCATTATTATAAGAAACTCTTT.

This clone has a handful of counts. One end of the junction varies from germline; a read error may be responsible. The V gene is TRGV9, the J gene TRGJP. Germline loops: CDR1 GITISATS, CDR2 ISYDGTV (reference sequence). This CDR3 has 16 amino acids. The CDR3 sequence: CALWEGAELGKKNKVF. As DNA, the CDR3 is TGTGCCTTGTGGGAGGGTGCCGAGTTGGGCAAAAAAAACAAGGTATTT.

J is TRGJ1 or TRGJ2 and V is TRGV4. The J gene is absent in TCRdb and was assigned here via DNA matching to germline. CDR1 EGSTGY and CDR2 YDSYTSSV come from the germline V gene. The CDR3 totals 11 residues. V dropped 9 bases and J dropped 10; count of bases not matched to a gene: 12. The CDR3 protein is CATGNVRKKLF. As DNA, the CDR3 is TGTGCCACCGGGAATGTTAGGAAGAAACTCTTT.

The chain has TRGV9 and TRGJ1 or TRGJ2. V gave up 0 bases and J gave up 10 bases; unmatched junction bases: 12. Per germline, CDR1 GITISATS and CDR2 ISYDGTV (reference sequence). The CDR3 consists of 14 residues. The CDR3 sequence is CALWEVRTCWKKLF. The CDR3 DNA reads as TGTGCCTTGTGGGAGGTGCGTACGTGTTGGAAGAAACTCTTT.

The chain employs TRGV9 and TRGJ1 or TRGJ2. The CDR3 is made up of 11 amino acids. Germline V gene lookup returns CDR1 GITISATS and CDR2 ISYDGTV (reference sequence). V lost 5 bases and J lost 9; bases outside the gene matches: 7. This CDR3 is CALWANGKKLF. The CDR3 DNA reads TGTGCCTTGTGGGCTAATGGTAAGAAACTCTTT.

The J gene is TRGJ1 or TRGJ2, the V gene TRGV9. V lost 3 bases to trimming and J lost 1 base; unmatched junction nucleotides: 6. Germline CDR1 is GITISATS and CDR2 is ISYDGTV (reference sequence). The CDR3 is 14 residues long. CDR3: CALWEYRNYYKKLF. CDR3 in DNA: TGTGCCTTGTGGGAGTACAGAAATTATTATAAGAAACTCTTT.

The rearrangement uses TRGV3 and TRGJ1 or TRGJ2. Germline matching of the DNA provided the J gene here, since TCRdb leaves it blank. Unmatched junction bases numbered 7, after V lost 0 bases and J lost 5 bases. The CDR3 loop spans 14 amino acids. Per germline, CDR1 VTNTFY and CDR2 YDVSTARD (reference sequence). The CDR3 region is CATWDRPLDYKKLF. DNA for the CDR3: TGTGCCACCTGGGACAGGCCATTGGATTATAAGAAACTCTTT.

This clone has just a few counts. V usage is TRGV9 and J usage is TRGJP2. Germline CDR1 and CDR2: GITISATS and ISYDGTV (reference sequence). CDR3 size: 13 residues. V shed 0 bases, J shed 10 bases, and the junction held 5 bases outside the gene matches. In nucleotides, the CDR3 is TGTGCCTTGTGGGAGGTGAGGGGTTGGATCAAGACGTTT. This gives the protein CALWEVRGWIKTF.

V and J are TRGV9 and TRGJ1 or TRGJ2. Losses at the gene ends were 2 bases for V and 12 bases for J; bases not matched to a gene: 7. The CDR3 spans 11 residues. The germline V gene encodes CDR1 GITISATS and CDR2 ISYDGTV (reference sequence). CDR3 DNA sequence: TGTGCCTTGTGGGAGGCTCCTAGGAAACTCTTT. Its protein product is CALWEAPRKLF.

This chain joins TRGV4 and TRGJ1 or TRGJ2. Germline matching of the DNA provided the J gene here, since TCRdb leaves it blank. The junction had 6 bases not matched to a gene; V was cut back by 4 bases and J by 3 bases. The CDR3 extends over 13 amino acids. Germline CDR1 reads EGSTGY; CDR2 reads YDSYTSSV. CDR3 sequence (DNA): TGTGCCACCTGGGAGGCCTCTTATTATAAGAAACTCTTT. This translates into CATWEASYYKKLF.

No call was made for the V gene; the J gene is TRGJ1 or TRGJ2. CDR3 length: 13 residues. CDR3 sequence: CATFDSPYYKKLF. The CDR3 bases are TGTGCCACCTTTGATTCGCCTTATTATAAGAAACTCTTT.

This clone has just one count. The gene calls are TRGV4 and TRGJ1 or TRGJ2. As TCRdb names no J gene, one was assigned here on the basis of a DNA match to germline. The CDR3 has 15 amino acids. The germline V gene has CDR1 EGSTGY and CDR2 YDSYTSSV. V lost 1 base and J lost 3; bases outside the gene matches: 9. CDR3 bases: TGTGCCACCTGGGATGGAATACGACTTTATTATAAGAAACTCTTT. Amino acids: CATWDGIRLYYKKLF.

The rearrangement joins TRGV5 to TRGJ1 or TRGJ2. No J gene was available from TCRdb, and it was assigned here by a germline match of the DNA. The CDR3 is 15 amino acids. V shed 0 bases, J shed 7 bases, and the junction held 12 bases outside the gene matches. The germline V gene encodes CDR1 VINAFY and CDR2 YDVSNSKD. Here the CDR3 DNA reads TGTGCCACCTGGGACAGGTGCCGAAGATCCTATAAGAAACTCTTT. It yields the protein CATWDRCRRSYKKLF.

This clone is labeled as medium-sized (0.01 to 0.1%). The V call is TRGV9, the J call TRGJ1 or TRGJ2. Germline CDR1 and CDR2: GITISATS and ISYDGTV (reference sequence). CDR3 size: 13 residues. Trimming at V came to 0 bases and at J to 5 bases, leaving 4 bases not matched to a gene. CDR3 in amino acids: CALWEVRDYKKLF. The CDR3 nucleotides are TGTGCCTTGTGGGAGGTGCGGGATTATAAGAAACTCTTT.

In the case of this clone: A read error may explain this, as a much larger clone is one base away. The same CDR3 arises from other DNA sequences in this sample as well. The J gene is TRGJ1 or TRGJ2, the V gene TRGV3. The J gene was missing in TCRdb and was found by matching the end of the DNA to germline. Germline V CDR1 and CDR2: VTNTFY, YDVSTARD (reference sequence). The CDR3 is made up of 12 amino acids. Losses at the gene ends were 3 bases for V and 7 bases for J; bases not matched to a gene: 6. The CDR3 coding sequence is TGTGCCACCTGGGACCGGCGGTATAAGAAACTCTTT. Translating it yields CATWDRRYKKLF.

This chain uses TRGV5 with TRGJ1 or TRGJ2. TCRdb lists no J gene, so it was determined here by aligning the DNA to germline. V shed 0 bases and J 10 bases; nucleotides not matched to a gene: 12. This CDR3 region has 14 residues. Germline lookup yields CDR1 VINAFY and CDR2 YDVSNSKD. CDR3 sequence: CATWDRKSETKKLF. The CDR3 region has the DNA TGTGCCACCTGGGACAGGAAGAGCGAGACCAAGAAACTCTTT.

This clone was seen a few times. The chain combines TRGV9 with TRGJP1. V was pared by 0 bases and J by 8 bases, with 3 bases of the junction left unmatched. The CDR3 runs to 13 residues. Germline CDR1 and CDR2: GITISATS and ISYDGTV (reference sequence). The CDR3 nucleotides are TGTGCCTTGTGGGAGGTGCACGGTTGGTTCAAGATATTT. It yields the protein CALWEVHGWFKIF.